This TCR beta chain originates from a study of identical twins. General observations from the study: Abundant beta clonotypes from cord blood had fewer insertions, unlike memory repertoires, which showed none.

All donors comprised healthy Caucasians. Points on this clonotype: Its specificity is unknown.

Germline CDR1 reads DFQATT; CDR2 reads SNEGSKA (reference sequence). The V end lost 6 bases, the J end lost 5 bases, and 21 bases lay between the germline ends. This CDR3 spans 15 amino acids. TCRdb re-analysed the 5' RACE reads in MiXCR, keeping a single row per CDR3 protein. The sample lists about 220,000 distinct CDR3 sequences, around 6.8% occurring once. The same data also contributed to another study, on yellow fever vaccine responses in identical twins. That report adds: Reportedly, twins' vaccine T cell responses looked partly convergent and partly personalized.

This sequence was found in a woman aged 18-29 years in good health. Sequences were obtained from memory (CD45RO+) T cells sorted from blood. The genes are TRBV20-1 and TRBJ2-3; D possibly matches TRBD1 or TRBD2 (6 bases each). The CDR3 is CSAPLGSRGQDTQYF. CDR3 DNA: TGCAGTGCCCCCCTGGGGAGCCGGGGGCAAGATACGCAGTATTTT.